This T cell receptor beta chain appears in the sequencing data of a study of CD8+ T cells in alopecia areata. For the study at large: People stayed on tofacitinib for 6 to 18 months, then stopped the drug for 6 months.

A remark on this clone: Its antigen is unknown.

RNA was isolated and reverse transcribed to cDNA, the sequencing template. The assay was immunoSEQ multiplex PCR, and TCRdb's table has in-frame clones only and misses some. This table has about 210,000 clones, around two fifths appearing once. General observations from the study: Tofacitinib produced a significant decrease in scalp clonality and in expanded CD8+ clones among the top 100. Having just one nonresponder leaves the connection between baseline CD8+ expansion and response unresolved.

Germline CDR1 MDHEN, CDR2 SYDVKM. V was pared by 8 bases and J by 2 bases, with 10 bases between. CDR3 length: 12 amino acids. Regarding treatment: oral pan-JAK inhibitor, 5-10 mg twice daily. PBMCs provided sorted CD4+ and CD8+ T cells. This rearrangement joins TRBV28 to TRBJ2-7; weak D call: TRBD1 (5 bases). This clonotype was sampled from a human donor with alopecia areata. The material was CD4+ T cells sorted from blood, obtained at roughly week 36, from a patient treated with tofacitinib. CDR3 sequence reads: CASRSGPYEQYF. The CDR3 DNA is TGTGCCAGCCGCTCAGGGCCCTACGAGCAGTACTTC. The whole variable domain, remainder taken from reference TRBV28 and TRBJ2-7, is DVKVTQSSRYLVKRTGEKVFLECVQDMDHENMFWYRQDPGLGLRLIYFSYDVKMKEKGDIPEGYSVSREKKERFSLILESASTNQTSMYLCASRSGPYEQYFGPGTRLTVT.